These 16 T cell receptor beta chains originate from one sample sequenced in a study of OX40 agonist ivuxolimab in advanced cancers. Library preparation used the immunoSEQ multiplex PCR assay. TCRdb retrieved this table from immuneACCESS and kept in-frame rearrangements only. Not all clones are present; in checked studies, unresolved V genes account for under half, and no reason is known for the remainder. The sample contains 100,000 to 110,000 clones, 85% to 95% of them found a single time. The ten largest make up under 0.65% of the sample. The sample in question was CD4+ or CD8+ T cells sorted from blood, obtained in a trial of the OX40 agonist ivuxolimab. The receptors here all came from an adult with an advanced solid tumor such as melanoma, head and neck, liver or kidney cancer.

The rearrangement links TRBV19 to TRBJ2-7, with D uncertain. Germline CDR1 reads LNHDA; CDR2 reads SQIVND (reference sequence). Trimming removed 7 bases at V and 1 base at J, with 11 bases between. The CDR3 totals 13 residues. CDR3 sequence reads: CASTGLGSYEQYF. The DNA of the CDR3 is TGTGCCAGTACCGGGCTCGGATCCTACGAGCAGTACTTC.

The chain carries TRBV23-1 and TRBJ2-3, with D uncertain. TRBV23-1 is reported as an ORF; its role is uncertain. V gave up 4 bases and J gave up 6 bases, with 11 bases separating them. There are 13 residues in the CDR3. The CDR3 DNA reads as TGCGCCAGCAGTCGCAGACCTGGGGATACGCAGTATTTT. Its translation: CASSRRPGDTQYF.

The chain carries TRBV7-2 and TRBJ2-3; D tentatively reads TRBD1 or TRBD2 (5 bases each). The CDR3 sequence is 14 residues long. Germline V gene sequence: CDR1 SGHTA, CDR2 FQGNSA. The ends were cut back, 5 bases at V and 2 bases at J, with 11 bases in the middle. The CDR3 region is CASSGAGITDTQYF. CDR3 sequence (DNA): TGTGCCAGCAGCGGGGCGGGCATCACAGATACGCAGTATTTT.

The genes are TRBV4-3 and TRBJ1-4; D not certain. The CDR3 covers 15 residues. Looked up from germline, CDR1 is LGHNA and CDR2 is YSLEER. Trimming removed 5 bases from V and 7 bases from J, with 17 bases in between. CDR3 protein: CASSTNRRVGEKLFF. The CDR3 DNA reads TGCGCCAGCAGCACCAATAGACGGGTGGGTGAAAAACTGTTTTTT.

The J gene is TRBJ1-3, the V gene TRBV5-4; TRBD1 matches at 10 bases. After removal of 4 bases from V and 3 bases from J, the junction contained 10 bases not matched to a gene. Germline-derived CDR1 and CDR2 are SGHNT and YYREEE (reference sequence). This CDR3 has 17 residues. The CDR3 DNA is TGTGCCAGCAGCAAGGGACAGGGGCATGGCCTTGGAAACACCATATATTTT. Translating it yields CASSKGQGHGLGNTIYF.

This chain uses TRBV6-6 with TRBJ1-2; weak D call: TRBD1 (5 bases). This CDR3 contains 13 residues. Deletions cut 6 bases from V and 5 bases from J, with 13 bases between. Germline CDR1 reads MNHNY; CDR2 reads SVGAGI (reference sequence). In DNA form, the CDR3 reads TGTGCCAGCAGACCCGGGACGGTATATGGCTACACCTTC. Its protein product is CASRPGTVYGYTF.

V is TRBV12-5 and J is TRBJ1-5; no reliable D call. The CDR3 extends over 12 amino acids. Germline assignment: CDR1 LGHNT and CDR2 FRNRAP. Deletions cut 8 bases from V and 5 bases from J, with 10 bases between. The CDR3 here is CASCQSDQPQHF. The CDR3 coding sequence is TGTGCTAGTTGTCAATCCGATCAGCCCCAGCATTTT.

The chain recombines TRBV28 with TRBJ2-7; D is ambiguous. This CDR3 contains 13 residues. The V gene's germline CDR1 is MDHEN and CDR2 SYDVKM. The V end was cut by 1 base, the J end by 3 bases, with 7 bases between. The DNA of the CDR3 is TGTGCCAGCAGTTTATCGGCCTACTACGAGCAGTACTTC. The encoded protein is CASSLSAYYEQYF.

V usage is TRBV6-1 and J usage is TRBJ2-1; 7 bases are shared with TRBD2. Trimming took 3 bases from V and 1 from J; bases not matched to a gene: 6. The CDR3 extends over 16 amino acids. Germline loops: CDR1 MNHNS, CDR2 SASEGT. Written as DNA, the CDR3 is TGTGCCAGCAGTGAGGAGGGGCGGGAGTCCTACAATGAGCAGTTCTTC. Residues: CASSEEGRESYNEQFF.

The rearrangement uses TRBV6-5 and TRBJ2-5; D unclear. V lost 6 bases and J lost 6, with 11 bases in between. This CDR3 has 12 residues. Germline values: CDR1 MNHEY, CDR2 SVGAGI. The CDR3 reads CASRNGVKTQYF. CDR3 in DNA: TGTGCCAGCAGAAATGGGGTAAAGACCCAGTACTTC.

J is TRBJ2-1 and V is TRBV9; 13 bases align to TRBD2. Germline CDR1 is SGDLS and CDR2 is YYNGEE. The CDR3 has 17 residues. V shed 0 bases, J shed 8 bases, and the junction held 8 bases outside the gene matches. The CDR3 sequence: CASSVGTSGRAVHEQFF. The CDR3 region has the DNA TGTGCCAGCAGCGTAGGAACTAGCGGGAGGGCCGTCCATGAGCAGTTCTTC.

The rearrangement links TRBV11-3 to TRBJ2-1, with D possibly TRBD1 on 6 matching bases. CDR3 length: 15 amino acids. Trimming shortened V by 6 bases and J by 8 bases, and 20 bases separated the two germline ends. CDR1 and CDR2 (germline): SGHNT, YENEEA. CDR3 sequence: CASSLNSQGNYEQFF. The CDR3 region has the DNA TGTGCCAGCAGTTTAAATAGCCAGGGGAACTATGAGCAGTTCTTC.

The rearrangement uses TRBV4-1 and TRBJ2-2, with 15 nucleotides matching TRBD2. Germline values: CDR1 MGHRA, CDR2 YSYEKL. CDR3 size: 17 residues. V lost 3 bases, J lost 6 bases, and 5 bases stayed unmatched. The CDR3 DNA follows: TGCGCCAGCAGCCATCGCGGGACTAGCGGGAGGTCCGGGGAGCTGTTTTTT. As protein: CASSHRGTSGRSGELFF.

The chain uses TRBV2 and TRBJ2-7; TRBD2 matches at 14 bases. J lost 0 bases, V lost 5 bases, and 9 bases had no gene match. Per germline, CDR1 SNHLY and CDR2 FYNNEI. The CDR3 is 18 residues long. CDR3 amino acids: CASSRTSGRSLGSYEQYF. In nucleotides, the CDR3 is TGTGCCAGCAGTAGGACTAGCGGGAGGTCCTTGGGCTCCTACGAGCAGTACTTC.

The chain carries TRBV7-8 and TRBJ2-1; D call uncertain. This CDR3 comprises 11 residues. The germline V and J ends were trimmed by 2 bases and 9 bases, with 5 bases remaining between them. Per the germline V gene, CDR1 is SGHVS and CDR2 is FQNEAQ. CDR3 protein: CASSLLGEQFF. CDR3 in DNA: TGTGCCAGCAGCTTATTGGGTGAGCAGTTCTTC.

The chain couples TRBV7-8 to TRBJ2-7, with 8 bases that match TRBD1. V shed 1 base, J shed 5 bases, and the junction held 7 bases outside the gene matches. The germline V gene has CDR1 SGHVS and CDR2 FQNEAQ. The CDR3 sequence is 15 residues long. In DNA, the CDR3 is TGTGCCAGCAGCTTAGTAGGGACAGGAGTCAACGAGCAGTACTTC. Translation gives CASSLVGTGVNEQYF.